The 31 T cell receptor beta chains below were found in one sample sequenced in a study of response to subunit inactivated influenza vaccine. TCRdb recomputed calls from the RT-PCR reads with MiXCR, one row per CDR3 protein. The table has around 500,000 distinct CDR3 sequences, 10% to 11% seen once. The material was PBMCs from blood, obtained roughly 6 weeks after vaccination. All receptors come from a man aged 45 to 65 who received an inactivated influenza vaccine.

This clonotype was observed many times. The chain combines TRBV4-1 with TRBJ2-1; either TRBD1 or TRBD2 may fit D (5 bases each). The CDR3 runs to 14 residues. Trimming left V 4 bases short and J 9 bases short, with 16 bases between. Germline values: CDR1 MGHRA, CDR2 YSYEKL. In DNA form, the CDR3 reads TGCGCCAGCAGCCTCCCTGAAAGTGGGGGTGAGCAGTTCTTC. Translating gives CASSLPESGGEQFF.

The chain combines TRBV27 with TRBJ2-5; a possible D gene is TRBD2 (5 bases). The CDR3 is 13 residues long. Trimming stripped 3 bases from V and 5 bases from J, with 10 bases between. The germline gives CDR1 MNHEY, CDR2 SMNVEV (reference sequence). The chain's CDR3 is CASSLTGWETQYF. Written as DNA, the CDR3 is TGTGCCAGCAGTTTGACGGGATGGGAGACCCAGTACTTC.

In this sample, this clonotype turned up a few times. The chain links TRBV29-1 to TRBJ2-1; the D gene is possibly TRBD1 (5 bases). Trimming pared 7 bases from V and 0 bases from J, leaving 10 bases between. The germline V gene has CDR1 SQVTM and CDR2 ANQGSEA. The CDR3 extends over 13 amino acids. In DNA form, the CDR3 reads TGCAGCGGTTTAGGGGCCTCCTACAATGAGCAGTTCTTC. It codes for CSGLGASYNEQFF.

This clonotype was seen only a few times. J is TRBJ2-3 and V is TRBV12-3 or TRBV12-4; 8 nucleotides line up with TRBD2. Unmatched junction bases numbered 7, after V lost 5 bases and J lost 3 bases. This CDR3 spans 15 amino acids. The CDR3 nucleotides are TGTGCCAGCAGTGGTACCGGGACTAGTACAGATACGCAGTATTTT. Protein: CASSGTGTSTDTQYF.

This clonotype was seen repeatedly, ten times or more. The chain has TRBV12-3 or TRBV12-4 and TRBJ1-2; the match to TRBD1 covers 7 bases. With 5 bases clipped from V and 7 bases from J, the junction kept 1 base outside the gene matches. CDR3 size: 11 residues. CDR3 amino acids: CASSHRGGYTF. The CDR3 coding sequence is TGTGCCAGCAGTCACAGGGGTGGCTACACCTTC.

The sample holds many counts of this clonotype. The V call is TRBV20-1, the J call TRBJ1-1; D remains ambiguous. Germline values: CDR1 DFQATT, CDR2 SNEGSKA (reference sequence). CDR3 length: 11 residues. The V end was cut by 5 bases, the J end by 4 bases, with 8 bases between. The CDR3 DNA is TGCAGTGCTCGTCCCGGCACTGAAGCTTTCTTT. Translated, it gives CSARPGTEAFF.

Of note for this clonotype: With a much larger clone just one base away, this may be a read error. CDR3 bases: TGTGCCAGCATCTTAGCCCCGGTTGAGGGAGAGGATGAGCAGTTCTTC. Protein: CASILAPVEGEDEQFF. The V call is TRBV7-9, the J call TRBJ2-1; D possibly corresponds to TRBD2 (5 bases). CDR1 is SEHNR, CDR2 FQNEAQ, per germline (reference sequence). The CDR3 runs to 16 residues.

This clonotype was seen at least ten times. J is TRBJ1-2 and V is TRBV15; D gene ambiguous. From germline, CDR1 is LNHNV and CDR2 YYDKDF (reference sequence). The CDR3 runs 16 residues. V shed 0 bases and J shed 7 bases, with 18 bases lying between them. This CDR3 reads CATSRDVGSAGTGYTF. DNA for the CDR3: TGTGCCACCAGCAGAGATGTGGGTTCGGCGGGAACTGGCTACACCTTC.

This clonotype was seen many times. CDR3 DNA sequence: TGCAGTGCATCGCGATCAGGGGTATACTCTGGGGCCAACGTCCTGACTTTC. Translation: CSASRSGVYSGANVLTF. This chain uses TRBV20-1 with TRBJ2-6; maybe TRBD1 (6 bases). V dropped 6 bases and J dropped 0 bases, with 18 bases sitting between them. CDR3 length equals 17 residues. Germline V CDR1 and CDR2: DFQATT, SNEGSKA (reference sequence).

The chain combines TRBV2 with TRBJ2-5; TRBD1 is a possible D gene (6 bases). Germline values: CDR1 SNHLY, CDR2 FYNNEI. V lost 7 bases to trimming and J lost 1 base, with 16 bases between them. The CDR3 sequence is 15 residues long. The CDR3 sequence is CASTWGTGSQETQYF. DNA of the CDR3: TGTGCCAGCACCTGGGGAACAGGGTCCCAAGAGACCCAGTACTTC.

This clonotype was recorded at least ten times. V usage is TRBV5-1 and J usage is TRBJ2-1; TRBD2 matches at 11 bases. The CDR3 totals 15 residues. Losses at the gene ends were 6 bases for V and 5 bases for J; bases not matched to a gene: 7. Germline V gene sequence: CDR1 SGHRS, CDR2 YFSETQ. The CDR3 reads CASKPTSGGNNEQFF. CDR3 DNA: TGCGCCAGCAAACCCACTAGCGGGGGTAACAATGAGCAGTTCTTC.

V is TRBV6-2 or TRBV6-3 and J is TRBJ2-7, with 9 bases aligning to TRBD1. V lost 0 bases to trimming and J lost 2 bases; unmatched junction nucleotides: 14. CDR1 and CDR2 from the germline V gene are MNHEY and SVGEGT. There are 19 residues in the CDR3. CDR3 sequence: CASSYSRTGERIGTYEQYF. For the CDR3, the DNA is TGTGCCAGCAGTTACTCCAGGACAGGGGAACGAATTGGGACCTACGAGCAGTACTTC.

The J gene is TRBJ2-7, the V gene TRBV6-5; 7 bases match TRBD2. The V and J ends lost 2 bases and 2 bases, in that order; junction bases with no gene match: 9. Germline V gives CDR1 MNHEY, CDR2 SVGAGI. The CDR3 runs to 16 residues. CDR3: CASSYGREAGTYEQYF. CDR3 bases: TGTGCCAGCAGTTACGGGAGGGAGGCAGGAACCTACGAGCAGTACTTC.

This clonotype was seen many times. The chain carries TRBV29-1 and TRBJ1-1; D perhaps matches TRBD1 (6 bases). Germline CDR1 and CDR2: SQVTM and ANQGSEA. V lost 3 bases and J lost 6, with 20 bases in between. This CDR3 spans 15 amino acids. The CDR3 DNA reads TGCAGCGTTGACGGTGGAGAGGGTAAGGGGGCTGAAGCTTTCTTT. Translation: CSVDGGEGKGAEAFF.

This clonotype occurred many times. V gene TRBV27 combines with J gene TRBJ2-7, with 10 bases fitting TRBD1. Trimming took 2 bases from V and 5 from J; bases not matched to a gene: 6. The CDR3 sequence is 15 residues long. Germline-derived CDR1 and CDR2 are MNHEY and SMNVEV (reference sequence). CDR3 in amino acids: CASSLGGQGLNEQYF. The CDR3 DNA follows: TGTGCCAGCAGTTTAGGGGGACAGGGGCTCAACGAGCAGTACTTC.

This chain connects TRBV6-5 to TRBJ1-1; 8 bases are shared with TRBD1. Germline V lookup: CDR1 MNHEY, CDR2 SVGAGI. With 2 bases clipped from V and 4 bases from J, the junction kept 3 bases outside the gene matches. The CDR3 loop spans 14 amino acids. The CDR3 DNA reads TGTGCCAGCAGTTACCACAGGGGGACCACTGAAGCTTTCTTT. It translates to CASSYHRGTTEAFF.

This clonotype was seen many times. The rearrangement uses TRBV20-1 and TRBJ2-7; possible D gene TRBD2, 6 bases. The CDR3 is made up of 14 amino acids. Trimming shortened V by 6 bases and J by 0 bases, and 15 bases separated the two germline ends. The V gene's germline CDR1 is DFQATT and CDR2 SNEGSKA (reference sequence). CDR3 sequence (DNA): TGCAGTGCCCTAAAGCTCGGGAGCTCCTACGAGCAGTACTTC. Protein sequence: CSALKLGSSYEQYF.

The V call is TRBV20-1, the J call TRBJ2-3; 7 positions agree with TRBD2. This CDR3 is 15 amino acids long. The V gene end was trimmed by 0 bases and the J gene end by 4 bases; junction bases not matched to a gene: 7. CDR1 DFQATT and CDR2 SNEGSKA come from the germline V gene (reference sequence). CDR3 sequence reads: CSARDGTAGADTQYF. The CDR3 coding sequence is TGCAGTGCTAGAGATGGAACGGCGGGAGCAGATACGCAGTATTTT.

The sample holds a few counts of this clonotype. CDR3 protein: CASSEKPTVIYEQYF. The CDR3 nucleotides read TGTGCCAGCAGCGAAAAACCTACAGTCATTTACGAGCAGTACTTC. The rearrangement joins TRBV11-2 to TRBJ2-7; D gene unclear. Looked up from germline, CDR1 is SGHAT and CDR2 is FQNNGV. V lost 5 bases and J 4 bases, leaving 18 bases between the germline ends. CDR3 length: 15 amino acids.

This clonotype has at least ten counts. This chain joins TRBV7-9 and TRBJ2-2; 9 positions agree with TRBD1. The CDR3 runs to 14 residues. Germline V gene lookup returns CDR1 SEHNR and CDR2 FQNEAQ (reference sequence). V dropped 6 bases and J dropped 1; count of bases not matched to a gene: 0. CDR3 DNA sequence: TGTGCCAGCAGGGGACAGGGGAACACCGGGGAGCTGTTTTTT. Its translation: CASRGQGNTGELFF.

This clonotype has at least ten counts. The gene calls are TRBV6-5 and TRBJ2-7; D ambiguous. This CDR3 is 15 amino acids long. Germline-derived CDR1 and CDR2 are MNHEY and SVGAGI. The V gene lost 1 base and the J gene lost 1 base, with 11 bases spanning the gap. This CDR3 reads CASSYYPSASYEQYF. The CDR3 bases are TGTGCCAGCAGTTACTACCCGTCCGCTTCCTACGAGCAGTACTTC.

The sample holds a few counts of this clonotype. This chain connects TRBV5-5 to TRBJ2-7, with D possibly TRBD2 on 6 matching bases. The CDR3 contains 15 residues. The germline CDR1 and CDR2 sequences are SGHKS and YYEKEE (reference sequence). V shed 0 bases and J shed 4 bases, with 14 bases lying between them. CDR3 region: CASSLALGRGYEQYF. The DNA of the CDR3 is TGTGCCAGCAGCTTGGCGCTAGGGCGGGGATACGAGCAGTACTTC.

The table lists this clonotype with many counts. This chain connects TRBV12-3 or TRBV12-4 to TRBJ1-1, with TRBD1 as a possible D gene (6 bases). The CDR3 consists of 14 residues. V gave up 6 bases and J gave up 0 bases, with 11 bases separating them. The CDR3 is CASSLGQLNTEAFF. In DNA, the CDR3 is TGTGCCAGCAGCTTGGGACAACTGAACACTGAAGCTTTCTTT.

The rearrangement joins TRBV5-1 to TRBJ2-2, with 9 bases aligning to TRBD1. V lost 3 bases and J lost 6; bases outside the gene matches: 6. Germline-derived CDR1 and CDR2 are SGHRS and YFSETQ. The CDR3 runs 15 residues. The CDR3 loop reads CASSWGQGGSGELFF. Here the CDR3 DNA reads TGCGCCAGCAGCTGGGGACAGGGAGGTTCCGGGGAGCTGTTTTTT. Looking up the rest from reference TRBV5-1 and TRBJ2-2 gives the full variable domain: KAGVTQTPRYLIKTRGQQVTLSCSPISGHRSVSWYQQTPGQGLQFLFEYFSETQRNKGNFPGRFSGRQFSNSRSEMNVSTLELGDSALYLCASSWGQGGSGELFFGEGSRLTVL.

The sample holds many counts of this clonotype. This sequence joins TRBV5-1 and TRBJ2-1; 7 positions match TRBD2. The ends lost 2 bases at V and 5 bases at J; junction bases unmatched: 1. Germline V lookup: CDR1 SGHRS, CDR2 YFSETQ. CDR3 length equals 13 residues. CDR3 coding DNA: TGCGCCAGCAGCTTCGGGACTAACAATGAGCAGTTCTTC. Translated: CASSFGTNNEQFF.

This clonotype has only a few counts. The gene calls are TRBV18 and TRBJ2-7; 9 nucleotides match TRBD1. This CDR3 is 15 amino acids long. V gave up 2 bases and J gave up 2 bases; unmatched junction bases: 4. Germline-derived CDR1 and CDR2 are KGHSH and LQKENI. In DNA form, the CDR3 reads TGTGCCAGCTCACCAGGGGACAGGGACACCTACGAGCAGTACTTC. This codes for CASSPGDRDTYEQYF.

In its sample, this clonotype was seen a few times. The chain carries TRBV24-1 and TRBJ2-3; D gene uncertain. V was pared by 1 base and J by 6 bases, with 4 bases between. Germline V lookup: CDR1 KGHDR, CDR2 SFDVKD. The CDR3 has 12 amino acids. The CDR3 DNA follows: TGTGCCACCAGTGATTTCGGGGATACGCAGTATTTT. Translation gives CATSDFGDTQYF.

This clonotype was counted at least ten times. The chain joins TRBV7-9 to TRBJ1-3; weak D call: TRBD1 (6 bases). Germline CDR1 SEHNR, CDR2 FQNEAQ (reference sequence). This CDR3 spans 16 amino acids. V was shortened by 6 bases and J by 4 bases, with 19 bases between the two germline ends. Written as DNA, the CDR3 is TGTGCCAGCAGGAGGGGTCCTCGGGGGCACGGAAACACCATATATTTT. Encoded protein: CASRRGPRGHGNTIYF.

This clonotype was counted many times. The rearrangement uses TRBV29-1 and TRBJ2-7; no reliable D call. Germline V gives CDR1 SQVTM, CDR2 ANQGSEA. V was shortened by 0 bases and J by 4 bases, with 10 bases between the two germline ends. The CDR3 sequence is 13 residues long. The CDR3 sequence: CSVEDTFSYEQYF. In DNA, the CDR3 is TGCAGCGTTGAAGACACCTTCTCATACGAGCAGTACTTC.

The CDR3 here is CASSQAPGVGELFF. In DNA, the CDR3 is TGCGCCAGCAGCCAAGCGCCCGGCGTCGGGGAGCTGTTTTTT. The J gene is TRBJ2-2, the V gene TRBV4-1; D not resolved. There are 14 residues in the CDR3. Deletions cut 1 base from V and 7 bases from J, with 10 bases between. Germline loops: CDR1 MGHRA, CDR2 YSYEKL.

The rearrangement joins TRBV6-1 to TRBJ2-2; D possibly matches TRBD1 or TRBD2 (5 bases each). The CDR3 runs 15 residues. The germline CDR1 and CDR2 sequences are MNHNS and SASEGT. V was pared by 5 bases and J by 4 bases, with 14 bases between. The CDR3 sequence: CASSTSGASTGELFF. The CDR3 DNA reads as TGTGCCAGCAGTACCTCCGGGGCGAGCACCGGGGAGCTGTTTTTT.